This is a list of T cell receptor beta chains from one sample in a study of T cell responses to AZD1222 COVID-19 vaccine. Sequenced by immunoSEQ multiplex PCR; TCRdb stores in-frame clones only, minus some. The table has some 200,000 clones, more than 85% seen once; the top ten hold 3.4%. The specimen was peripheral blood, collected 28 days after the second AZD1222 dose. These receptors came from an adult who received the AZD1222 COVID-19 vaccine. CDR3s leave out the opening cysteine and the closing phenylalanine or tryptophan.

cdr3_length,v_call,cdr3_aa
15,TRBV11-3,ASSLGQSSGAYNEQF
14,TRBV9,ASTSPGVSSYNEQF
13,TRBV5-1,ASSFGGQGNSPLH
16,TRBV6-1,ASSGIHWVEREGGIQY
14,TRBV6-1,ASSEVPGGNFYEQY
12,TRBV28,ASSLYPGYYGYT
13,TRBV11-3,ASSPRTTVGNEQF
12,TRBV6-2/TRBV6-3,ASSYRDPTDTQY
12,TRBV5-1,ASSFLGTDYGYT
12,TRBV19,ASSMSSGRGEQF
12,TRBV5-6,ASSGFGGADTQY
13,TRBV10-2,ASRGTSGSANEQF
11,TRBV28,ASETPSSYEQY
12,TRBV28,ASSLQGPRETQY